Below, 8 T cell receptor beta chains from the same sample are listed, as sequenced in a study of cytomegalovirus exposure and HLA in healthy donors. The study ran its PCR with 60 Vbeta and 13 Jbeta primers. Profiled with immunoSEQ multiplex PCR; TCRdb holds only in-frame clones, not every one. The sample shows 120,000 to 150,000 clones, approximately 84% of them seen only once. The sequenced material came from PBMCs. The receptors shown here come from a woman aged 35 to 49 in good health and CMV-seronegative.

The genes are TRBV5-4 and TRBJ1-1; perhaps TRBD1 as D (5 bases). This CDR3 region has 13 residues. Germline CDR1 reads SGHNT; CDR2 reads YYREEE (reference sequence). V gave up 2 bases and J gave up 3 bases, with 8 bases separating them. CDR3 nucleotide sequence: TGTGCCAGCAGCTTTACAGGAGACACTGAAGCTTTCTTT. It is translated as CASSFTGDTEAFF.

V is TRBV28 and J is TRBJ2-7, with D perhaps matching TRBD2 (5 bases). The germline CDR1 and CDR2 sequences are MDHEN and SYDVKM. The ends were cut back, 7 bases at V and 1 base at J, with 17 bases in the middle. The CDR3 is made up of 15 amino acids. As DNA, the CDR3 is TGTGCCAGCACTAAATCAGCAGAGGGTTCCTACGAGCAGTACTTC. Translating it yields CASTKSAEGSYEQYF.

The V call is TRBV5-1, the J call TRBJ2-3; 10 positions match TRBD2. From germline, CDR1 is SGHRS and CDR2 YFSETQ. This CDR3 spans 16 amino acids. The trim removed 0 bases at V and 2 bases at J, leaving 3 bases unmatched. DNA for the CDR3: TGCGCCAGCAGCTTGGGGACTAGCGGAGCCACAGATACGCAGTATTTT. It is translated as CASSLGTSGATDTQYF.

This clone is a singleton in its sample. J is TRBJ2-6 and V is TRBV4-1; maybe TRBD2 (6 bases). The length of the CDR3 is 18 residues. Trimming removed 0 bases from V and 0 bases from J, with 12 bases in between. The germline CDR1 and CDR2 sequences are MGHRA and YSYEKL. The CDR3 sequence is CASSQEFGGLSGANVLTF. The CDR3 nucleotides are TGCGCCAGCAGCCAAGAATTTGGGGGACTCTCTGGGGCCAACGTCCTGACTTTC.

The chain joins TRBV5-1 to TRBJ1-2; D is unresolved. Germline CDR1 SGHRS, CDR2 YFSETQ. The CDR3 has 14 residues. V lost 0 bases and J lost 8, with 14 bases in between. The CDR3 reads CASSLAWATRGYTF. Here the CDR3 DNA reads TGCGCCAGCAGCTTGGCCTGGGCAACCCGGGGCTACACCTTC.

The rearrangement joins TRBV4-1 to TRBJ2-7; 7 nucleotides line up with TRBD2. Germline trimming cut 2 bases from V and 3 bases from J; bases unmatched to any gene: 7. This CDR3 is 15 amino acids long. From germline, CDR1 is MGHRA and CDR2 YSYEKL. The CDR3 reads CASSQIAGFRYEQYF. In DNA, the CDR3 is TGCGCCAGCAGCCAAATAGCGGGTTTCCGCTACGAGCAGTACTTC.

This rearrangement joins TRBV7-7 to TRBJ2-1, with 11 nucleotides matching TRBD2. V gave up 0 bases and J gave up 0 bases; unmatched junction bases: 1. This CDR3 is 17 amino acids long. Germline V CDR1 and CDR2: SSHAT, FNYEAQ (reference sequence). In DNA, the CDR3 is TGTGCCAGCAGCTTAGCTACTAGCGGGAGCTCCTACAATGAGCAGTTCTTC. Translated: CASSLATSGSSYNEQFF.

This clone occurred a few times. V usage is TRBV7-9 and J usage is TRBJ2-3; 7 bases match TRBD1. The CDR3 extends over 15 amino acids. The germline V gene has CDR1 SEHNR and CDR2 FQNEAQ (reference sequence). Trimming cost V 1 base and J 2 bases; bases outside gene matches: 3. For the CDR3, the DNA is TGTGCCAGCAGCTTAGGAACAGGGGTCACAGATACGCAGTATTTT. Protein: CASSLGTGVTDTQYF.